This T cell receptor beta chain was sequenced in a study of blood T cell repertoires in COVID-19. The germline CDR1 and CDR2 sequences are LGHNA and YSLEER. The CDR3 length is 17 residues. The V segment lost 3 bases and the J segment 8 bases; nucleotides outside the gene matches: 13. In the authors' workflow: Reference gene primer amplification in the assay estimated nucleated cell counts. The table came from immunoSEQ multiplex PCR; TCRdb's copy has only in-frame clones and leaves some out. V and J calls plus clone size are reproduced from that table; the DNA served to infer D and trimming. Of 100,000 to 150,000 clones in the sample, about 87% were seen once.

V is TRBV4-3 and J is TRBJ1-2; 12 bases are a match to TRBD1. Sequencing input: peripheral blood. This clonotype originated in a woman aged 45-65 years with acute or convalescent COVID-19. For the CDR3, the DNA is TGCGCCAGCAGCCAGCAGGGACAGGGGGCCTCCTTATCGGGCTACACCTTC. This sequence encodes CASSQQGQGASLSGYTF.